A single T cell receptor beta chain is shown here with its context. Recently defined diagnostic criteria classed the Susac syndrome patients as definite or probable. Random hexamers were used to reverse transcribe an amount of about 0.45 to 1 ug RNA. TCRdb reanalysed the immunoSEQ multiplex PCR reads using MiXCR and keeps one entry per CDR3 protein. Of about 150,000 distinct CDR3 sequences in the sample, around 95% were seen once. V was pared by 0 bases and J by 2 bases, with 3 bases of the junction left unmatched. Germline V gene sequence: CDR1 SGHRS, CDR2 YFSETQ. CDR3 length: 15 residues. These data belong to a study of CD8 T cells in Susac syndrome.

Sequences were obtained from CD4+ T cells from PBMCs. The V gene is TRBV5-1, the J gene TRBJ2-3; 7 bases align to TRBD1. The receptor was derived from a human donor with Susac syndrome. The CDR3 is CASSLVGQNTDTQYF. The CDR3 bases are TGCGCCAGCAGCTTGGTGGGACAGAACACAGATACGCAGTATTTT.